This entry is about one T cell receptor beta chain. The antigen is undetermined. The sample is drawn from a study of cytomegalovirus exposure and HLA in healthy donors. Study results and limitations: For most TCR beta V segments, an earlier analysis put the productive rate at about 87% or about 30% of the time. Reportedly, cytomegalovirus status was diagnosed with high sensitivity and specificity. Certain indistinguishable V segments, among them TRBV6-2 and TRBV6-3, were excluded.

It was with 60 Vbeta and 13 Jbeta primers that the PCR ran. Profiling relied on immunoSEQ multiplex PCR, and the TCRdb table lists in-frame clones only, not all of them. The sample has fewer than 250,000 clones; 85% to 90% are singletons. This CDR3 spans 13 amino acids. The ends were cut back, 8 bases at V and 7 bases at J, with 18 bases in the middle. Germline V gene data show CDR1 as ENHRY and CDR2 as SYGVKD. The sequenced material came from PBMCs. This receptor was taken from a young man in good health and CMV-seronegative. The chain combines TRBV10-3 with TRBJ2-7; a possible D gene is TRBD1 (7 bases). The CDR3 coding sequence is TGTGCCATCTCCGCGGGGCCCAGGGGGGAGCAGTACTTC. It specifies CAISAGPRGEQYF.